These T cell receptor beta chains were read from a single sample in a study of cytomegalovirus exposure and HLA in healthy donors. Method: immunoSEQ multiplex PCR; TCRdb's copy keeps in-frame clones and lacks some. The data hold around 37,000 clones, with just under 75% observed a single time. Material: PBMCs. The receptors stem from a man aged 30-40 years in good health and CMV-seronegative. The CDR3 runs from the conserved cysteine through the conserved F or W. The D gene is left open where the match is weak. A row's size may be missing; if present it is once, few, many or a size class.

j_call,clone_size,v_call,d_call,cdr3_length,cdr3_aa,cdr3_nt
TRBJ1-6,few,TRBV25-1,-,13,CASSARTDSPLHF,TGTGCCAGCAGTGCTCGGACAGATTCACCCCTCCACTTT
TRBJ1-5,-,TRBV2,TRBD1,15,CASRGGQAGNQPQHF,TGTGCCAGCAGGGGGGGACAGGCCGGCAATCAGCCCCAGCATTTT
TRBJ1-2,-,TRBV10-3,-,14,CAISDQQDLGGYTF,TGTGCCATCAGTGACCAACAGGATCTGGGTGGCTACACCTTC
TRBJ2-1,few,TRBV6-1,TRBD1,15,CASSGRDRVLNEQFF,TGTGCCAGCAGTGGCCGGGACAGGGTCCTAAATGAGCAGTTCTTC
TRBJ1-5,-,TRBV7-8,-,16,CASSLGGSGTNQPQHF,TGTGCCAGCAGCTTAGGTGGGTCAGGTACCAATCAGCCCCAGCATTTT
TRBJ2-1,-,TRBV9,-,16,CASSKRGTNSYNEQFF,TGTGCCAGCAGCAAAAGGGGGACGAACTCCTACAATGAGCAGTTCTTC
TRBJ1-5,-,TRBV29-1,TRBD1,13,CSVAGQGLQPQHF,TGCAGCGTTGCGGGACAGGGTCTTCAGCCCCAGCATTTT
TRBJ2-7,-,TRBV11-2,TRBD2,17,CASSLPTSGRKSYEQYF,TGTGCCAGCAGCTTACCTACTAGCGGGAGGAAGTCCTACGAGCAGTACTTC
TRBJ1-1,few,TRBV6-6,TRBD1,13,CASSRDRATEAFF,TGTGCCAGCAGCCGCGACAGGGCCACTGAAGCTTTCTTT
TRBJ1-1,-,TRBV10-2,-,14,CASSGRQLNTEAFF,TGCGCCAGCAGTGGGAGACAGTTGAACACTGAAGCTTTCTTT
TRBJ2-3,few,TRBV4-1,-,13,CASSHLGTDTQYF,TGCGCCAGCAGCCACCTAGGCACAGATACGCAGTATTTT
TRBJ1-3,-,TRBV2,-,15,CASSPGAGAGNTIYF,TGTGCCAGCAGCCCAGGGGCAGGGGCCGGAAACACCATATATTTT
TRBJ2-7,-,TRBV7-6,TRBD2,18,CASSQGLAGGISSYEQYF,TGTGCCAGCAGCCAGGGACTAGCGGGAGGCATCAGTTCCTACGAGCAGTACTTC
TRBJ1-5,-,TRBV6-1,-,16,CASSEASAGGNQPQHF,TGTGCCAGCAGTGAAGCGTCGGCCGGAGGAAATCAGCCCCAGCATTTT
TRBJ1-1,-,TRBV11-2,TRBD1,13,CASSFAGTAEAFF,TGTGCCAGCAGCTTTGCCGGGACAGCTGAAGCTTTCTTT
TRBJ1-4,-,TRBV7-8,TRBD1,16,CASSPRTGRSTEKLFF,TGTGCCAGCAGCCCCCGGACAGGCCGCTCAACTGAAAAACTGTTTTTT
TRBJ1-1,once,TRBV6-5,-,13,CASRPPGQTEAFF,TGTGCCAGCAGACCCCCAGGACAGACTGAAGCTTTCTTT
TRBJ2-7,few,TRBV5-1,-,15,CASSLLGTRSYEQYF,TGCGCCAGCAGCTTGTTGGGGACTCGGTCCTACGAGCAGTACTTC
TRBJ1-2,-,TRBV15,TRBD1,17,CATSSPYGRGVNYGYTF,TGTGCCACCAGCAGCCCTTATGGCAGGGGGGTAAACTATGGCTACACCTTC
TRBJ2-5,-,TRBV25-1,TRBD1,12,CARGAGGETQYF,TGTGCCAGAGGTGCAGGGGGAGAGACCCAGTACTTC
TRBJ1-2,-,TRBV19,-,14,CASSIFKGNYGYTF,TGTGCCAGTAGTATATTTAAGGGGAACTATGGCTACACCTTC
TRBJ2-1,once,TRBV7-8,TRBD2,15,CASSFRTSGGDEQFF,TGTGCCAGCAGCTTCCGGACTAGCGGGGGGGACGAGCAGTTCTTC
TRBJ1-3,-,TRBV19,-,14,CASSGGEAGNTIYF,TGTGCCAGTAGCGGGGGTGAGGCTGGAAACACCATATATTTT
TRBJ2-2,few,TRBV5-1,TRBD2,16,CASSPVTSGAGGELFF,TGCGCCAGCAGCCCCGTGACTAGCGGGGCGGGCGGGGAGCTGTTTTTT
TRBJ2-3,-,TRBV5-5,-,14,CASSLQGGTDTQYF,TGTGCCAGCAGCTTGCAGGGTGGCACAGATACGCAGTATTTT
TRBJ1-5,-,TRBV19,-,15,CATSEETGPNQPQHF,TGTGCCACCTCGGAGGAGACAGGCCCCAATCAGCCCCAGCATTTT
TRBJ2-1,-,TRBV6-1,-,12,CASYGSSNEQFF,TGTGCCAGCTATGGTAGCAGCAATGAGCAGTTCTTC
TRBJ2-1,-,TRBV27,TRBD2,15,CASSSPASGDNEQFF,TGTGCCAGCAGTTCTCCGGCTAGCGGAGACAATGAGCAGTTCTTC
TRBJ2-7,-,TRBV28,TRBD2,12,CASSLSWGGQYF,TGTGCCAGCAGTTTAAGTTGGGGGGGGCAGTACTTC
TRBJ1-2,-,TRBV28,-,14,CASSWRGGRVGYTF,TGTGCCAGCAGTTGGAGGGGGGGTCGGGTTGGCTACACCTTC
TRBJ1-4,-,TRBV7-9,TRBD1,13,CSSSVDRVEKLFF,TGTTCCAGCAGCGTCGACAGGGTTGAAAAACTGTTTTTT